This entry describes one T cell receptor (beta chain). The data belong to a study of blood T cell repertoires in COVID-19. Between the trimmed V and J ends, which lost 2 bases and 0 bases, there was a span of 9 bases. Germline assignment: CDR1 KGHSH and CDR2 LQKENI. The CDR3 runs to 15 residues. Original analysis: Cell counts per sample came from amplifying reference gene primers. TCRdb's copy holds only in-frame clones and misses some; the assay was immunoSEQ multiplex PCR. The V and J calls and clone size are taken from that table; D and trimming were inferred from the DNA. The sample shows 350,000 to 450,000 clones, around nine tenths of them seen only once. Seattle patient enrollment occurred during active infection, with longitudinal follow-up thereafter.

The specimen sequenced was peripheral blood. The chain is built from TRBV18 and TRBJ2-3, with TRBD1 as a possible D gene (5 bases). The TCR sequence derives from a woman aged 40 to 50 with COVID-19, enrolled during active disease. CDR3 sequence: CASSPNRQSTDTQYF. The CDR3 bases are TGTGCCAGCTCACCAAATAGACAGAGCACAGATACGCAGTATTTT.